This T cell receptor beta chain was sequenced for a study of early T cells in non-severe SARS-CoV-2 infection. Trimming took off 1 base at V and 1 base at J, with 10 bases between the two ends. The CDR3 length is 15 residues. TCRdb recomputed calls from the 5' RACE reads with MiXCR, one row per CDR3 protein. The sample holds about 83,000 distinct CDR3 sequences, about 9.4% seen once. Sequenced here: whole blood, sampled at baseline. This chain links TRBV12-3 or TRBV12-4 with TRBJ2-5; D ambiguous. This sequence originates from an adult who was a healthcare worker with PCR-confirmed SARS-CoV-2 infection or an uninfected control (not recorded which). The CDR3 bases are TGTGCCAGCAGTTTAGTAGGTTTGGCCCAAGAGACCCAGTACTTC. Translation gives CASSLVGLAQETQYF.